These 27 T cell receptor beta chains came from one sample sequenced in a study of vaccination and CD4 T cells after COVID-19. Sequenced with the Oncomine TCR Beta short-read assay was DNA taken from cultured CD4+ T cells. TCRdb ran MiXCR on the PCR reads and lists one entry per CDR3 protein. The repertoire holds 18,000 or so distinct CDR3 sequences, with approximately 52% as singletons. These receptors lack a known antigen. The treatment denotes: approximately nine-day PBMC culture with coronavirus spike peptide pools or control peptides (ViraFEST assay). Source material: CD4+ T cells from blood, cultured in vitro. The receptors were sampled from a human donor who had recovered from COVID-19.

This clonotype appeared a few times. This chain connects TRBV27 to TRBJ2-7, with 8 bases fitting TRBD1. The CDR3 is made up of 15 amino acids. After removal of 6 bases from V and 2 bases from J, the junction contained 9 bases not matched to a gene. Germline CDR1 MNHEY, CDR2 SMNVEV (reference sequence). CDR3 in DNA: TGTGCCAGCAGCTCACCGGACAGGGCCACCTACGAGCAGTACTTC. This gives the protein CASSSPDRATYEQYF.

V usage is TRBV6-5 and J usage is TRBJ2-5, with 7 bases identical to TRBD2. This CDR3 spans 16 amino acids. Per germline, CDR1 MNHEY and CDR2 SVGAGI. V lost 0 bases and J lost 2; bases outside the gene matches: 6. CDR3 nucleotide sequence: TGTGCCAGCAGTTACTCCGGCGGGGGAACTCAAGAGACCCAGTACTTC. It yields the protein CASSYSGGGTQETQYF.

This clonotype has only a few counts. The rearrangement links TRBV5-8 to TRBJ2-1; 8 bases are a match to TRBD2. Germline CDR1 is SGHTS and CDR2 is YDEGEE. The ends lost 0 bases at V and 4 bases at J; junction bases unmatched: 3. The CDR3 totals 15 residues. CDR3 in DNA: TGTGCCAGCAGCTTGGTGGCTAGCGGGTACAATGAGCAGTTCTTC. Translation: CASSLVASGYNEQFF.

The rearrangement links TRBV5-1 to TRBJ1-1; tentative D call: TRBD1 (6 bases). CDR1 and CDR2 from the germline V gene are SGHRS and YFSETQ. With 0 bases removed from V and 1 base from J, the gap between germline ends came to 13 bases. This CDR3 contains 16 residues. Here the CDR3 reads CASSLVWGRSNTEAFF. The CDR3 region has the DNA TGCGCCAGCAGCTTGGTGTGGGGGCGTTCGAACACTGAAGCTTTCTTT.

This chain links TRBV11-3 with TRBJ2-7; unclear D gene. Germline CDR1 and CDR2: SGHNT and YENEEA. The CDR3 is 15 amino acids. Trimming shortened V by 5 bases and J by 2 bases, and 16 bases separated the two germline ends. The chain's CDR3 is CASSHPSRQAYEQYF. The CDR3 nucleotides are TGTGCCAGCAGCCATCCATCGAGGCAGGCCTACGAGCAGTACTTC.

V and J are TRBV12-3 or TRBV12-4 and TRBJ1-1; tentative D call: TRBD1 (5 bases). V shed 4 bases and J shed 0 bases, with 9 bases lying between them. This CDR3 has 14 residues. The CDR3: CASSWPGMNTEAFF. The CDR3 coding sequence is TGTGCCAGCAGTTGGCCAGGGATGAACACTGAAGCTTTCTTT.

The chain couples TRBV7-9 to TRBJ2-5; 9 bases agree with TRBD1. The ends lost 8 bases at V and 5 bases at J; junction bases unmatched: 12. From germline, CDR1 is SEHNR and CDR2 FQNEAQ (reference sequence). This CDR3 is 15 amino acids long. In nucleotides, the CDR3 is TGTGCCAGCCTCCCAGGCACAGGGGGCCTGGAGACCCAGTACTTC. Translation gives CASLPGTGGLETQYF. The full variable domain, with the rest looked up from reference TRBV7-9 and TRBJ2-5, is DTGVSQNPRHKITKRGQNVTFRCDPISEHNRLYWYRQTLGQGPEFLTYFQNEAQLEKSRLLSDRFSAERPKGSFSTLEIQRTEQGDSAMYLCASLPGTGGLETQYFGPGTRLLVL.

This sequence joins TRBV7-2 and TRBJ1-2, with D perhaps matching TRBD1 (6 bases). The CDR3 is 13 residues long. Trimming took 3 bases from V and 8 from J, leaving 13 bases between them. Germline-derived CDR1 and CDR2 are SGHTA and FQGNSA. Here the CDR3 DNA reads TGTGCCAGCAGCTTCACAGGGACTCAAGGCTACACCTTC. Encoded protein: CASSFTGTQGYTF.

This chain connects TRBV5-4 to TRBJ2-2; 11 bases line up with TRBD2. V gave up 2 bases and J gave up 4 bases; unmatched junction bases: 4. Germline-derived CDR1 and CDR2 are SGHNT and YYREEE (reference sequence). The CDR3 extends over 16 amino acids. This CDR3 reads CASSFSGGALTGELFF. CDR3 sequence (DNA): TGTGCCAGCAGCTTTAGCGGGGGGGCTCTCACCGGGGAGCTGTTTTTT.

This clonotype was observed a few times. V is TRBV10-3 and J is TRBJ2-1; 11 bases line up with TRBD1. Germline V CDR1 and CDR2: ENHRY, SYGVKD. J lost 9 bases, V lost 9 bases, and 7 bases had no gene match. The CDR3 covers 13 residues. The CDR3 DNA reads TGTGCCATGGGGGACAGGGGGTTTACTGAGCAGTTCTTC. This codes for CAMGDRGFTEQFF.

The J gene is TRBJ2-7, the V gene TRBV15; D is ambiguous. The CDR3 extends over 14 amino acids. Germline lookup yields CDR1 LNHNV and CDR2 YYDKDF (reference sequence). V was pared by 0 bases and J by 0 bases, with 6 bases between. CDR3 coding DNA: TGTGCCACCAGCAGAGACCGAGACTCCTACGAGCAGTACTTC. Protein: CATSRDRDSYEQYF. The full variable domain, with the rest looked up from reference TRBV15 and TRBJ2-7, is DAMVIQNPRYQVTQFGKPVTLSCSQTLNHNVMYWYQQKSSQAPKLLFHYYDKDFNNEADTPDNFQSRRPNTSFCFLDIRSPGLGDTAMYLCATSRDRDSYEQYFGPGTRLTVT.

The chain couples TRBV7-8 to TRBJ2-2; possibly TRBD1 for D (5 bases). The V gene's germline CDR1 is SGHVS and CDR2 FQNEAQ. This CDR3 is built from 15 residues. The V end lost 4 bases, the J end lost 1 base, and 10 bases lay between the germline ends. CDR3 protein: CASSSDTVNTGELFF. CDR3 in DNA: TGTGCCAGCAGCTCGGACACGGTGAACACCGGGGAGCTGTTTTTT.

DNA of the CDR3: TGCAGTGCTCAAACACTGGGCAGGGCGGTGGAAAAACTGTTTTTT. It translates to CSAQTLGRAVEKLFF. The chain carries TRBV20-1 and TRBJ1-4; D is perhaps TRBD1 (5 bases). The germline V and J ends were trimmed by 5 bases and 8 bases, with 21 bases remaining between them. Germline CDR1 is DFQATT and CDR2 is SNEGSKA (reference sequence). The CDR3 is 15 amino acids.

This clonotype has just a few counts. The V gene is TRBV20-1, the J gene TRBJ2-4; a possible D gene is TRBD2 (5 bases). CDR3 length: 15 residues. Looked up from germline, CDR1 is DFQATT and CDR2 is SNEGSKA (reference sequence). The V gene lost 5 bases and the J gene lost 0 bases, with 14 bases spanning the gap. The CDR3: CSALVPGIAKNIQYF. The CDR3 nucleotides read TGCAGTGCTCTAGTTCCGGGAATAGCCAAAAACATTCAGTACTTC.

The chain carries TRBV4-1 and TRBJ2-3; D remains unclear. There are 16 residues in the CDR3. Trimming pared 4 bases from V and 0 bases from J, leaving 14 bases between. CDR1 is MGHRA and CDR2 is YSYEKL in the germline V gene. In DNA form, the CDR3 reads TGCGCCAGCAGCCCCAAGCCCCTACCAAGCACAGATACGCAGTATTTT. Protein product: CASSPKPLPSTDTQYF.

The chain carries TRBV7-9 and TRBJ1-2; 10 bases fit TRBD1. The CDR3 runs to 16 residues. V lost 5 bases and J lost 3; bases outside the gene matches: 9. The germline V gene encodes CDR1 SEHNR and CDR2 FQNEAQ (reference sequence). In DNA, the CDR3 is TGTGCCAGCAGCCCACAGGGACAGGGGATCTACTATGGCTACACCTTC. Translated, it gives CASSPQGQGIYYGYTF.

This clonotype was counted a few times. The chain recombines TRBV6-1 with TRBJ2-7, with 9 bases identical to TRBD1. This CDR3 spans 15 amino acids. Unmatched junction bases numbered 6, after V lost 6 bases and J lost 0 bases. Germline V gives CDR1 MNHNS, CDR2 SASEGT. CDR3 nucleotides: TGTGCCAGCAGAAGGGGACAGGGAAGCTCCTACGAGCAGTACTTC. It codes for CASRRGQGSSYEQYF.

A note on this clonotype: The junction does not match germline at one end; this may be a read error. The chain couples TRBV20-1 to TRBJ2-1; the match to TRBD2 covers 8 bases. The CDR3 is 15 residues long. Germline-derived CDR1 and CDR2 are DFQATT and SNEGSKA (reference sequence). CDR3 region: CSARGGLVRYSEQFF. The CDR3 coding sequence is TGCAGTGCTAGAGGGGGACTAGTCCGATACAGTGAGCAGTTCTTC.

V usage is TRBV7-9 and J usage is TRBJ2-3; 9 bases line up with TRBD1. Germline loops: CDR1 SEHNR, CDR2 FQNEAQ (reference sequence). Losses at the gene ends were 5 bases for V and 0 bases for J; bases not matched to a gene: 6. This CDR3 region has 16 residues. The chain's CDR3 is CASSIWTGASTDTQYF. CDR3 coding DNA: TGTGCCAGCAGCATTTGGACAGGGGCTAGCACAGATACGCAGTATTTT.

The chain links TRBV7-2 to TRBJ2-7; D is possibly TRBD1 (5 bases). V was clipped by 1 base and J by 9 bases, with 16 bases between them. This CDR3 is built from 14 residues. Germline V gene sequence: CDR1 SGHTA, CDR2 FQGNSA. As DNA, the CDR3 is TGTGCCAGCAGCTTAGGGGGCCCTATTCGGTCGCAGTACTTC. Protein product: CASSLGGPIRSQYF. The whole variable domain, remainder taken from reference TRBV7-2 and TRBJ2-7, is GAGVSQSPSNKVTEKGKDVELRCDPISGHTALYWYRQSLGQGLEFLIYFQGNSAPDKSGLPSDRFSAERTGGSVSTLTIQRTQQEDSAVYLCASSLGGPIRSQYFGPGTRLTVT.

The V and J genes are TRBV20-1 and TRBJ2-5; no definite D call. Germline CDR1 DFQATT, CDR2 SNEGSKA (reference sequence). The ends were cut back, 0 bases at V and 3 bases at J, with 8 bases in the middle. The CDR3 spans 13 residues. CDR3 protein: CSARDRSKETQYF. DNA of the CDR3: TGCAGTGCTAGAGACAGGAGTAAAGAGACCCAGTACTTC.

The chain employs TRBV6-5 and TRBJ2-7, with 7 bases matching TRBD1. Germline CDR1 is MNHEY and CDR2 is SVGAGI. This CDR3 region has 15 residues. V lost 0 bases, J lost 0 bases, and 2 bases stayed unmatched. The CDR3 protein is CASSYSGQSSYEQYF. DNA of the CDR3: TGTGCCAGCAGTTACTCGGGACAGAGCTCCTACGAGCAGTACTTC.

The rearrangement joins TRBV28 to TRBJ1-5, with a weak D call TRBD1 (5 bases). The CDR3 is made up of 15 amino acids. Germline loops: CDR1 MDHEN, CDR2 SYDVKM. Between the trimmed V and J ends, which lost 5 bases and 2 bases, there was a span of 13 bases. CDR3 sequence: CASSASGYGNQPQHF. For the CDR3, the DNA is TGTGCCAGCAGTGCCTCAGGGTATGGCAATCAGCCCCAGCATTTT.

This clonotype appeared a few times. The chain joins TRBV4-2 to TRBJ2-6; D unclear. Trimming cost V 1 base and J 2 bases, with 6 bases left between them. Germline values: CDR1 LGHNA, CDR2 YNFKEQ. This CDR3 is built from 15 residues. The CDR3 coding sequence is TGTGCCAGCAGCCAAGCGCCCCCTGGGGCCAACGTCCTGACTTTC. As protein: CASSQAPPGANVLTF.

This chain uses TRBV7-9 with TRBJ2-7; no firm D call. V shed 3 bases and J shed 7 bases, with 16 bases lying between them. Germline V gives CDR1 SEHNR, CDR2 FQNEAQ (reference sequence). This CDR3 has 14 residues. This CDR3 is CASSFLGYSREQYF. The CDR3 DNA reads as TGTGCCAGCAGCTTTTTGGGCTACTCTCGAGAGCAGTACTTC.

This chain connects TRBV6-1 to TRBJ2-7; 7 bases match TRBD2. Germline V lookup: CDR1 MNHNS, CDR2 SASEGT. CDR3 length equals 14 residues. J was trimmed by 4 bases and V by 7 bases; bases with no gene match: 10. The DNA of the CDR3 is TGTGCCAGCACTCGGGGAACGGGGGGATACGAGCAGTACTTC. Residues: CASTRGTGGYEQYF.

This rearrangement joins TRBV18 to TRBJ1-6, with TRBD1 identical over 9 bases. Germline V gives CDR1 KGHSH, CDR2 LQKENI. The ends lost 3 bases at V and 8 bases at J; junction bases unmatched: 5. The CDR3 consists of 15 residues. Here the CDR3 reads CASSPFRTGDSPLHF. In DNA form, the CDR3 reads TGTGCCAGCTCACCTTTTCGGACAGGGGATTCACCCCTCCACTTT.